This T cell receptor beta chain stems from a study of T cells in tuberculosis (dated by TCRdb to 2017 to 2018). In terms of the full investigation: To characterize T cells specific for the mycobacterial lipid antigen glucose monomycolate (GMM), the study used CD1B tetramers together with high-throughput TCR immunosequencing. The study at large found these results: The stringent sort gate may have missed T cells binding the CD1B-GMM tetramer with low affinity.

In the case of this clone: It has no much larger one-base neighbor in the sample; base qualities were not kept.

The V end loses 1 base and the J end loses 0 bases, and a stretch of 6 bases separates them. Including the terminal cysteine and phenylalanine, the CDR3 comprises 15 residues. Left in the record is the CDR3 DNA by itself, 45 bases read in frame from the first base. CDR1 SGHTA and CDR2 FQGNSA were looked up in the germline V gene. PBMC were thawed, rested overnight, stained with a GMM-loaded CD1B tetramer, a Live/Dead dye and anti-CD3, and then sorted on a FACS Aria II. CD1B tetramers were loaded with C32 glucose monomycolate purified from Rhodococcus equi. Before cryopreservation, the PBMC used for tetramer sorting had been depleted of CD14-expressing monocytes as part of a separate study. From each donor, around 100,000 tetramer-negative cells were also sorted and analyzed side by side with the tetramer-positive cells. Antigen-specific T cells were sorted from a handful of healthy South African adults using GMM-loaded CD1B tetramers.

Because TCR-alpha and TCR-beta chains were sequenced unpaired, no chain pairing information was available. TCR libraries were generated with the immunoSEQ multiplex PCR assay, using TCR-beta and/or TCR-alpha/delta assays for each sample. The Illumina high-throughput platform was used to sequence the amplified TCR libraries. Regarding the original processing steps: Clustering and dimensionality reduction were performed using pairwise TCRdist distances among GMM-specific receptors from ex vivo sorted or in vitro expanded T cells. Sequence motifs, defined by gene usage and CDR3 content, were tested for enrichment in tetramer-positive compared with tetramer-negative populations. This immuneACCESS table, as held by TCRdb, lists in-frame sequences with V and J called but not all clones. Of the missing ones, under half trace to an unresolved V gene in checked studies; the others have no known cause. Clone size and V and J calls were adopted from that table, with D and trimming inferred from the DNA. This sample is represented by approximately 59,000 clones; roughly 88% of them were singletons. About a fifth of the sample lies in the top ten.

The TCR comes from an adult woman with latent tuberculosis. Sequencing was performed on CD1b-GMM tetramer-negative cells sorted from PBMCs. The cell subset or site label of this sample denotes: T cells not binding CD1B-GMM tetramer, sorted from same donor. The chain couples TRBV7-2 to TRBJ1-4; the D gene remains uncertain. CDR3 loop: CASSLESTTNEKLFF. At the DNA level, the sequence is TGTGCCAGCAGCTTAGAGTCTACAACTAATGAAAAACTGTTTTTT.